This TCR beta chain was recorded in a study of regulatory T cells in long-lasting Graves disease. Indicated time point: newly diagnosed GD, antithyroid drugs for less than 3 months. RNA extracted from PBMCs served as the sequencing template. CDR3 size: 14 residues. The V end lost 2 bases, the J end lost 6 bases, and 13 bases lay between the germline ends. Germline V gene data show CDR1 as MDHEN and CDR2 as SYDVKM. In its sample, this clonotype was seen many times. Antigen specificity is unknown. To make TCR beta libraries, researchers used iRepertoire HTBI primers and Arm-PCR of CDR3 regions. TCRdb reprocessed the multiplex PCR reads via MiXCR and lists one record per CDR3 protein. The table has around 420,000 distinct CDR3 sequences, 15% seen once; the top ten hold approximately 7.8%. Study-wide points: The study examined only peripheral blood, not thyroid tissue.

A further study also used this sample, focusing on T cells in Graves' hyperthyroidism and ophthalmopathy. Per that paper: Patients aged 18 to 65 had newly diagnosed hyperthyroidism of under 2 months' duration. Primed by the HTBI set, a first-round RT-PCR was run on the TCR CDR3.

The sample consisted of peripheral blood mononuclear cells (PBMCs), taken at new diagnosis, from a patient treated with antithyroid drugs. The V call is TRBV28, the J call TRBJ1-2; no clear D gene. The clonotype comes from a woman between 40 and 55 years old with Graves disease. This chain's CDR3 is CASSLTQNSHGYTF. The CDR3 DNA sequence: TGTGCCAGCAGTTTAACCCAGAACTCTCATGGCTACACCTTC.